This T cell receptor beta chain emerged from a study of cytomegalovirus exposure and HLA in healthy donors. In the case of this clone: Its antigen is unidentified.

The assay was immunoSEQ multiplex PCR, and TCRdb's table has in-frame clones only and misses some. The repertoire includes around 150,000 clones, roughly 92% of them detected once, and 0.6% to 0.8% sits in the top ten. The donors formed part of the approximately 130-subject validation cohort, distinct from the approximately 670-subject first cohort. Study outcomes and limitations: It was 164 TCR beta chains that were listed as cytomegalovirus-associated. According to a subsequent analysis, TCR clusters from the first cohort were inclined to appear together in the 120 validation repertoires. The authors confirmed in vitro that three CMV-associated chains were specific for CMV antigens.

Sequenced input: PBMCs. The TCR originated in a man aged 18 to 30 in good health and CMV-seronegative.

The CDR3 loop reads CASNNARTSGGGLAKNIQYF. CDR3 in DNA: TGTGCCAGCAATAACGCCCGGACTAGCGGGGGGGGTTTGGCCAAAAACATTCAGTACTTC. J is TRBJ2-4 and V is TRBV2, with 15 bases identical to TRBD2. V was pared by 7 bases and J by 1 base, with 14 bases of the junction left unmatched. Germline V lookup: CDR1 SNHLY, CDR2 FYNNEI. The CDR3 spans 20 residues.